What follows are 29 T cell receptor beta chains derived from one specimen sequenced in a study of shared clonotypes between healthy human individuals. Data came from immunoSEQ multiplex PCR; TCRdb stores just in-frame clones and leaves some out. This table has over 2 million clones, 90% to 95% appearing once. The sample was naive CD4+ T cells sorted from blood. The subset denotes: CD45RA+ positively selected. These receptors came from a young man in good health.

This rearrangement joins TRBV7-9 to TRBJ1-1, with D tentatively TRBD1 (5 bases). Germline-derived CDR1 and CDR2 are SEHNR and FQNEAQ (reference sequence). The CDR3 runs 15 residues. Trimming left V 7 bases short and J 0 bases short, with 15 bases between. The CDR3 region is CASIMRGLMNTEAFF. DNA of the CDR3: TGTGCCAGCATCATGCGGGGCCTCATGAACACTGAAGCTTTCTTT. Full variable domain (rest looked up from reference TRBV7-9 and TRBJ1-1): DTGVSQNPRHKITKRGQNVTFRCDPISEHNRLYWYRQTLGQGPEFLTYFQNEAQLEKSRLLSDRFSAERPKGSFSTLEIQRTEQGDSAMYLCASIMRGLMNTEAFFGQGTRLTVV.

V and J are TRBV6-5 and TRBJ2-7; D is undetermined. V gave up 6 bases and J gave up 6 bases, with 15 bases separating them. CDR1 is MNHEY, CDR2 SVGAGI, per germline. There are 13 residues in the CDR3. CDR3: CASRPLDRGEQYF. The CDR3 bases are TGTGCCAGCAGGCCGCTCGACCGTGGCGAGCAGTACTTC.

This clone is a singleton in its sample. The V gene is TRBV11-2, the J gene TRBJ2-4; 8 bases line up with TRBD2. The CDR3 runs 16 residues. In germline, CDR1 is SGHAT, CDR2 FQNNGV. The trim removed 5 bases at V and 7 bases at J, leaving 13 bases unmatched. CDR3 region: CASSPSPAGGGNIQYF. DNA of the CDR3: TGTGCCAGCAGCCCGTCCCCGGCGGGAGGCGGGAACATTCAGTACTTC.

The chain couples TRBV28 to TRBJ2-5, with D possibly being TRBD2 (6 bases). V lost 5 bases and J 2 bases, leaving 15 bases between the germline ends. The CDR3 has 15 amino acids. Germline V gives CDR1 MDHEN, CDR2 SYDVKM. This CDR3 reads CASSPPLGGQETQYF. CDR3 DNA: TGTGCCAGCAGTCCCCCGTTGGGAGGTCAAGAGACCCAGTACTTC.

The V and J genes are TRBV7-9 and TRBJ1-1; D call uncertain. Germline V gene data show CDR1 as SEHNR and CDR2 as FQNEAQ (reference sequence). The CDR3 loop spans 14 amino acids. The V end was cut by 4 bases, the J end by 2 bases, with 11 bases between. The CDR3 DNA reads as TGTGCCAGCAGCTCACGGGTAGGAAACACTGAAGCTTTCTTT. This encodes CASSSRVGNTEAFF.

Points on this clone: Other DNA sequences in this sample translate to the same CDR3. V gene TRBV9 combines with J gene TRBJ1-1; D is possibly TRBD1 (6 bases). This CDR3 region has 14 residues. V was cut by 4 bases and J by 0 bases, with 10 bases left in between. CDR1 and CDR2 from the germline V gene are SGDLS and YYNGEE. This CDR3 reads CASSPRTVNTEAFF. The CDR3 nucleotides are TGTGCCAGCAGCCCCCGGACAGTGAACACTGAAGCTTTCTTT. The full variable domain, in which reference TRBV9 and TRBJ1-1 provide the parts outside the CDR3, is DSGVTQTPKHLITATGQRVTLRCSPRSGDLSVYWYQQSLDQGLQFLIQYYNGEERAKGNILERFSAQQFPDLHSELNLSSLELGDSALYFCASSPRTVNTEAFFGQGTRLTVV.

About this clone itself: In the same sample, other DNA sequences code for this CDR3. The chain is built from TRBV6-5 and TRBJ1-2; D not resolved. The CDR3 is 13 amino acids. Looked up from germline, CDR1 is MNHEY and CDR2 is SVGAGI. V lost 5 bases, J lost 0 bases, and 7 bases lay in between. The CDR3 region is CASSPRTNYGYTF. For the CDR3, the DNA is TGTGCCAGCAGTCCACGTACTAACTATGGCTACACCTTC.

This sequence joins TRBV7-8 and TRBJ2-1; no reliable D call. The CDR3 covers 12 residues. The V and J ends lost 4 bases and 15 bases respectively, with 16 bases between them. Germline CDR1 is SGHVS and CDR2 is FQNEAQ. The CDR3 bases are TGTGCCAGCAGCTGGACCACCCCAGCGCGGTTCTTC. Its translation is CASSWTTPARFF.

The rearrangement uses TRBV9 and TRBJ2-2; tentative D call: TRBD1 (5 bases). This CDR3 comprises 14 residues. The V and J ends lost 4 bases and 4 bases respectively, with 11 bases between them. Per the germline V gene, CDR1 is SGDLS and CDR2 is YYNGEE. CDR3 amino acids: CASSPRQTTGELFF. In DNA form, the CDR3 reads TGTGCCAGCAGCCCCCGACAGACCACCGGGGAGCTGTTTTTT. Complete variable domain (other parts from reference TRBV9 and TRBJ2-2): DSGVTQTPKHLITATGQRVTLRCSPRSGDLSVYWYQQSLDQGLQFLIQYYNGEERAKGNILERFSAQQFPDLHSELNLSSLELGDSALYFCASSPRQTTGELFFGEGSRLTVL.

The J gene is TRBJ1-3, the V gene TRBV6-5; D uncertain. Trimming pared 8 bases from V and 4 bases from J, leaving 6 bases between. This CDR3 is 11 amino acids long. CDR1 and CDR2 (germline): MNHEY, SVGAGI. This chain's CDR3 is CASFSGNTIYF. The CDR3, as DNA: TGTGCCAGCTTTTCCGGAAACACCATATATTTT.

The chain carries TRBV6-6 and TRBJ2-1; D gene ambiguous. Germline V gene data show CDR1 as MNHNY and CDR2 as SVGAGI (reference sequence). Deletions cut 2 bases from V and 6 bases from J, with 11 bases between. This CDR3 spans 14 amino acids. CDR3 sequence reads: CASSYPTTSNEQFF. The DNA for the CDR3 is TGTGCCAGCAGTTACCCCACCACAAGCAATGAGCAGTTCTTC.

This chain joins TRBV2 and TRBJ2-3; 8 positions agree with TRBD1. The ends lost 10 bases at V and 1 base at J; junction bases unmatched: 4. Looked up from germline, CDR1 is SNHLY and CDR2 is FYNNEI. The CDR3 covers 13 residues. The CDR3 DNA reads TGTGCCAACCCGGGACAGGGCACAGATACGCAGTATTTT. Translation: CANPGQGTDTQYF.

Notes on this clone: Additional DNA sequences in this sample encode the identical CDR3. The gene calls are TRBV30 and TRBJ1-1, with D tentatively TRBD1 (5 bases). Between the trimmed V and J ends, which lost 0 bases and 4 bases, there was a span of 9 bases. In germline, CDR1 is GTSNPN, CDR2 SVGIG (reference sequence). The CDR3 sequence is 13 residues long. The CDR3 spells CAWSVGRGTEAFF. CDR3 nucleotides: TGTGCCTGGAGTGTCGGGAGGGGCACTGAAGCTTTCTTT.

The chain links TRBV15 to TRBJ1-1, with 9 bases identical to TRBD1. CDR3 length equals 13 residues. Germline CDR1 LNHNV, CDR2 YYDKDF (reference sequence). V was clipped by 6 bases and J by 6 bases; unmatched bases: 5. Here the CDR3 DNA reads TGTGCCACCAGTCGGGACAGGGTCGCTGAAGCTTTCTTT. It encodes CATSRDRVAEAFF.

This chain links TRBV10-3 with TRBJ1-1; D not resolved. Germline CDR1 is ENHRY and CDR2 is SYGVKD. There are 13 residues in the CDR3. Trimming removed 5 bases at V and 1 base at J, with 8 bases between. The CDR3 protein is CAISSRENTEAFF. In DNA, the CDR3 is TGTGCCATCAGTTCTCGGGAGAACACTGAAGCTTTCTTT.

CDR3 protein: CASSFGDSRTQYF. The CDR3 nucleotides are TGTGCCAGCAGCTTCGGGGACTCTAGAACGCAGTATTTT. This chain uses TRBV7-8 with TRBJ2-3; D may be TRBD2 (6 bases). Germline V gene sequence: CDR1 SGHVS, CDR2 FQNEAQ. This CDR3 has 13 amino acids. V lost 3 bases, J lost 9 bases, and 13 bases lay in between.

The chain combines TRBV5-1 with TRBJ2-2; D not resolved. Germline V gene sequence: CDR1 SGHRS, CDR2 YFSETQ. The CDR3 consists of 15 residues. V was shortened by 1 base and J by 4 bases, with 11 bases between the two germline ends. The CDR3, as DNA: TGCGCCAGCAGCTTGCAAGGGATCGGCACCGGGGAGCTGTTTTTT. Amino acids: CASSLQGIGTGELFF.

This clone appeared a single time. This chain links TRBV10-3 with TRBJ2-3; TRBD1 agrees at 10 bases. The J segment lost 0 bases and the V segment lost 6 bases, leaving 6 bases of the junction unmatched. From germline, CDR1 is ENHRY and CDR2 SYGVKD. The CDR3 loop spans 16 amino acids. CDR3 region: CAISAGQGTSTDTQYF. CDR3 bases: TGTGCCATCAGCGCGGGACAGGGGACTAGCACAGATACGCAGTATTTT.

The chain is built from TRBV7-2 and TRBJ2-3; a weak D match, TRBD2 (6 bases). Germline V gene lookup returns CDR1 SGHTA and CDR2 FQGNSA. V was clipped by 1 base and J by 4 bases, with 21 bases between them. CDR3 size: 18 residues. The CDR3 bases are TGTGCCAGCAGCTTAGAGGGGTTGGGACTCCGAGGGGCAGATACGCAGTATTTT. Translating gives CASSLEGLGLRGADTQYF.

V gene TRBV11-2 combines with J gene TRBJ2-3; D ambiguous. The CDR3 loop spans 14 amino acids. Looked up from germline, CDR1 is SGHAT and CDR2 is FQNNGV. V was trimmed by 6 bases and J by 1 base, leaving 11 bases between them. CDR3 sequence: CASSMLTRTDTQYF. The CDR3 DNA is TGTGCCAGCAGTATGCTAACTCGCACAGATACGCAGTATTTT.

Remarks on this clone: The same CDR3 can be traced to other DNA sequences in this sample. The chain couples TRBV27 to TRBJ2-7; 8 nucleotides agree with TRBD1. V dropped 6 bases and J dropped 4; count of bases not matched to a gene: 5. The CDR3 has 13 residues. Germline assignment: CDR1 MNHEY and CDR2 SMNVEV (reference sequence). This chain's CDR3 is CASRPGQGYEQYF. For the CDR3, the DNA is TGTGCCAGCAGACCCGGACAGGGTTACGAGCAGTACTTC.

The rearrangement links TRBV5-1 to TRBJ2-7; 10 bases map to TRBD1. V trimming: 4 bases; J trimming: 2 bases; junction bases outside the gene matches: 6. CDR3 length: 15 residues. The germline gives CDR1 SGHRS, CDR2 YFSETQ. The CDR3 spells CASSPGQGIAYEQYF. The CDR3 region has the DNA TGCGCCAGCAGCCCGGGACAGGGGATCGCCTACGAGCAGTACTTC.

The chain is built from TRBV5-1 and TRBJ1-1, with a tentative D call TRBD1 (6 bases). This CDR3 comprises 15 residues. Germline V lookup: CDR1 SGHRS, CDR2 YFSETQ. The V and J ends lost 2 bases and 11 bases respectively, with 22 bases between them. The DNA of the CDR3 is TGCGCCAGCAGCTTTCAGGACAGTCTGGGTCAGGGGGCTTTCTTT. Translation gives CASSFQDSLGQGAFF.

In this sample, this clone turned up once. This chain uses TRBV5-6 with TRBJ2-6, with D uncertain. Trimming pared 4 bases from V and 4 bases from J, leaving 6 bases between. From germline, CDR1 is SGHDT and CDR2 YYEEEE. This CDR3 region has 13 residues. Written as DNA, the CDR3 is TGTGCCAGCAGCACGGTCGGGGCCAACGTCCTGACTTTC. Encoded protein: CASSTVGANVLTF.

This clone is a singleton in its sample. The chain has TRBV6-6 and TRBJ2-7, with a tentative D call TRBD1 (6 bases). The germline gives CDR1 MNHNY, CDR2 SVGAGI (reference sequence). Trimming removed 5 bases from V and 7 bases from J, with 9 bases in between. This CDR3 spans 11 amino acids. Here the CDR3 reads CASSPGEEQYF. CDR3 coding DNA: TGTGCCAGCAGTCCAGGGGAGGAGCAGTACTTC.

The J gene is TRBJ2-5, the V gene TRBV30; TRBD2 is a possible D gene (6 bases). Germline V gene data show CDR1 as GTSNPN and CDR2 as SVGIG (reference sequence). This CDR3 region has 15 residues. Trimming stripped 5 bases from V and 0 bases from J, with 16 bases between. For the CDR3, the DNA is TGTGCCTGGTCGGGTAGCGGAGAGTACCAAGAGACCCAGTACTTC. It is translated as CAWSGSGEYQETQYF. Full variable domain (remainder filled in from reference TRBV30 and TRBJ2-5): SQTIHQWPATLVQPVGSPLSLECTVEGTSNPNLYWYRQAAGRGLQLLFYSVGIGQISSEVPQNLSASRPQDRQFILSSKKLLLSDSGFYLCAWSGSGEYQETQYFGPGTRLLVL.

About this clone: This sample includes further DNA sequences coding for the same CDR3. The chain couples TRBV9 to TRBJ2-3; D unclear. With 4 bases removed from V and 3 bases from J, the gap between germline ends came to 6 bases. This CDR3 spans 12 amino acids. Germline CDR1 SGDLS, CDR2 YYNGEE. As DNA, the CDR3 is TGTGCCAGCAGCCCCCCGACAGATACGCAGTATTTT. Protein: CASSPPTDTQYF.

V usage is TRBV2 and J usage is TRBJ1-1; no clear D gene. V was trimmed by 5 bases and J by 3 bases, leaving 10 bases between them. Germline V gene data show CDR1 as SNHLY and CDR2 as FYNNEI. The CDR3 contains 13 residues. CDR3 DNA sequence: TGTGCCAGCAGTCAGGCAGGCTACACTGAAGCTTTCTTT. This encodes CASSQAGYTEAFF. Looking up the rest from reference TRBV2 and TRBJ1-1 gives the full variable domain: EPEVTQTPSHQVTQMGQEVILRCVPISNHLYFYWYRQILGQKVEFLVSFYNNEISEKSEIFDDQFSVERPDGSNFTLKIRSTKLEDSAMYFCASSQAGYTEAFFGQGTRLTVV.

This clone came up once. The V gene is TRBV6-5, the J gene TRBJ1-5; TRBD1 matches at 8 bases. The CDR3 is 14 amino acids. Germline CDR1 reads MNHEY; CDR2 reads SVGAGI. V was clipped by 6 bases and J by 4 bases; unmatched bases: 5. For the CDR3, the DNA is TGTGCCAGCAGGAAACAGGGGGAGAATCAGCCCCAGCATTTT. Its protein is CASRKQGENQPQHF.